This is a list of T cell receptor beta chains from one sample in a study of T cell responses to AZD1222 COVID-19 vaccine. Libraries were prepared by immunoSEQ multiplex PCR; TCRdb keeps only in-frame clonotypes and omits some of them. The table has some 130,000 clones, roughly nine tenths seen once. This sample comprised peripheral blood, obtained on day 0 of AZD1222 vaccination. All receptors derive from an adult in good health. Each CDR3 is given with its conserved first and last residue. Fields, in order: CDR3 protein, J gene, V gene.

CDR3: CASTEGESRGEAFF
J: TRBJ1-1
V: TRBV2

CDR3: CASSVIPGLAGGYTGELFF
J: TRBJ2-2
V: TRBV7-9

CDR3: CASGRGLADSEQYF
J: TRBJ2-7
V: TRBV6-6

CDR3: CASREVTDNYGYTF
J: TRBJ1-2
V: TRBV5-1

CDR3: CASRRPVDGTEAFF
J: TRBJ1-1
V: TRBV6-5

CDR3: CATSDPDRGEQFF
J: TRBJ2-1
V: TRBV24-1

CDR3: CASRQGDGVPQHF
J: TRBJ1-5
V: TRBV6-5

CDR3: CAWSLGNEKLFF
J: TRBJ1-4
V: TRBV30

CDR3: CATQKGQGVFNTEAFF
J: TRBJ1-1
V: TRBV19

CDR3: CSVAGQAGAEYTQYF
J: TRBJ2-3
V: TRBV29-1

CDR3: CASSIPTGNYGYTF
J: TRBJ1-2
V: TRBV7-9

CDR3: CASSPNKGQGEAFF
J: TRBJ1-1
V: TRBV18

CDR3: CASSPSTNTGELFF
J: TRBJ2-2
V: TRBV7-9

CDR3: CSVEDTGAGELFF
J: TRBJ2-2
V: TRBV29-1

CDR3: CSASPVGIANTEAFF
J: TRBJ1-1
V: TRBV20-1

CDR3: CASSLDPDYNEQFF
J: TRBJ2-1
V: TRBV11-2

CDR3: CSVAGGSAGVRTEAFF
J: TRBJ1-1
V: TRBV29-1

CDR3: CASSSNRFNQPQHF
J: TRBJ1-5
V: TRBV27